Below are 5 T cell receptor beta chains sequenced from a single sample in a study of blood T cell repertoires in COVID-19. Assay: immunoSEQ multiplex PCR; the TCRdb copy retains only in-frame clones and omits some. The sample includes 200,000 to 250,000 clones, over 60% of them seen just once. Sequencing was performed on peripheral blood. The receptor set was obtained from a woman aged 70-85 years with acute or convalescent COVID-19.

Only a few counts were recorded for this clone. The V call is TRBV7-3, the J call TRBJ2-5; 11 nucleotides match TRBD2. Trimming removed 4 bases from V and 0 bases from J; junction bases left unmatched: 4. This CDR3 region has 16 residues. CDR1 and CDR2 (germline): SGHTA, FQGTGA. CDR3 in amino acids: CASSSGLAGDQETQYF. DNA of the CDR3: TGTGCCAGCAGCTCCGGACTAGCGGGTGACCAAGAGACCCAGTACTTC.

The V gene is TRBV9, the J gene TRBJ1-6; D unresolved. CDR1 is SGDLS and CDR2 is YYNGEE in the germline V gene. The CDR3 sequence is 16 residues long. Trimming left V 2 bases short and J 0 bases short, with 9 bases between. This CDR3 reads CASSVMASSYNSPLHF. The CDR3 DNA sequence: TGTGCCAGCAGCGTGATGGCAAGCTCCTATAATTCACCCCTCCACTTT.

Only a few counts were recorded for this clone. The V call is TRBV6-5, the J call TRBJ2-7, with 13 bases matching TRBD2. The germline V gene has CDR1 MNHEY and CDR2 SVGAGI. The trim removed 4 bases at V and 2 bases at J, leaving 5 bases unmatched. The CDR3 extends over 16 amino acids. In nucleotides, the CDR3 is TGTGCCAGCAGTTCCCCCACTAGCGGGGGGGCCTACGAGCAGTACTTC. Translating it yields CASSSPTSGGAYEQYF.

The V and J genes are TRBV5-1 and TRBJ2-3; 9 nucleotides agree with TRBD2. Germline loops: CDR1 SGHRS, CDR2 YFSETQ. The CDR3 covers 14 residues. Trimming removed 3 bases from V and 8 bases from J; junction bases left unmatched: 7. The CDR3 sequence: CASSSAQAGGTQYF. The CDR3 DNA follows: TGCGCCAGCAGCTCCGCCCAAGCGGGGGGTACGCAGTATTTT. The entire variable domain, with the rest obtained from reference TRBV5-1 and TRBJ2-3, is as follows: KAGVTQTPRYLIKTRGQQVTLSCSPISGHRSVSWYQQTPGQGLQFLFEYFSETQRNKGNFPGRFSGRQFSNSRSEMNVSTLELGDSALYLCASSSAQAGGTQYFGPGTRLTVL.

V gene TRBV7-6 combines with J gene TRBJ2-2; a weak D match, TRBD1 (5 bases). The CDR3 runs to 17 residues. The V and J ends lost 1 base and 5 bases respectively, with 17 bases between them. Germline V lookup: CDR1 SGHVS, CDR2 FNYEAQ. The CDR3 nucleotides read TGTGCCAGCAGCTTAGAATCCAGGGCAGGGCGGACCGGGGAGCTGTTTTTT. It is translated as CASSLESRAGRTGELFF.